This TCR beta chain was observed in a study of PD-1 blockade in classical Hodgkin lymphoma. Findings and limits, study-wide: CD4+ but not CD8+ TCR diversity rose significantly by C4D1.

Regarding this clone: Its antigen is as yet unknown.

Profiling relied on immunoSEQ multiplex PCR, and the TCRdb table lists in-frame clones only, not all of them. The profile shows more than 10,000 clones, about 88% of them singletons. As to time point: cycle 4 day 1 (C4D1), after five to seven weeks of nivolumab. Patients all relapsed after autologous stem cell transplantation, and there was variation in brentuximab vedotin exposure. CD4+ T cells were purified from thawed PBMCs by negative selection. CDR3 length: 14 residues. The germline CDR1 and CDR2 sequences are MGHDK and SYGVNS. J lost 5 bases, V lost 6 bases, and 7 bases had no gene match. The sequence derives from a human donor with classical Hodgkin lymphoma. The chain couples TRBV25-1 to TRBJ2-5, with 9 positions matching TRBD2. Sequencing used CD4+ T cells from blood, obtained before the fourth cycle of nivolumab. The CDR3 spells CASSPRTSVETQYF. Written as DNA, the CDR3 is TGTGCCAGCAGCCCCCGGACTAGCGTTGAGACCCAGTACTTC. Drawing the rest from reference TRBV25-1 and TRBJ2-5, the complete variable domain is EADIYQTPRYLVIGTGKKITLECSQTMGHDKMYWYQQDPGMELHLIHYSYGVNSTEKGDLSSESTVSRIRTEHFPLTLESARPSHTSQYLCASSPRTSVETQYFGPGTRLLVL.